One and the same sample provided the 28 T cell receptor beta chains below, sequenced in a study of early T cells in non-severe SARS-CoV-2 infection. TCRdb recomputed calls from the 5' RACE reads with MiXCR, one row per CDR3 protein. In the table there are more than 80,000 distinct CDR3 sequences, over 15% of which are singletons. Sequencing was carried out using whole blood. Receptors originate from an adult who was a healthcare worker with PCR-confirmed SARS-CoV-2 infection or an uninfected control (not recorded which).

This clonotype was found many times. J is TRBJ2-3 and V is TRBV6-2 or TRBV6-3; 10 positions agree with TRBD2. The CDR3 runs 15 residues. Germline lookup yields CDR1 MNHEY and CDR2 SVGEGT. J lost 4 bases, V lost 6 bases, and 7 bases had no gene match. CDR3 in DNA: TGTGCCAGCAGCCTAGGAGCGGGAGGGGCAGATACGCAGTATTTT. This codes for CASSLGAGGADTQYF.

The J gene is TRBJ2-3, the V gene TRBV5-1; no definite D call. V was cut by 2 bases and J by 3 bases, with 10 bases left in between. Germline CDR1 is SGHRS and CDR2 is YFSETQ. The CDR3 has 14 amino acids. CDR3 DNA: TGCGCCAGCAGCTTCATTCTAGAGACAGATACGCAGTATTTT. It codes for CASSFILETDTQYF. The full variable domain, completed using reference TRBV5-1 and TRBJ2-3, is KAGVTQTPRYLIKTRGQQVTLSCSPISGHRSVSWYQQTPGQGLQFLFEYFSETQRNKGNFPGRFSGRQFSNSRSEMNVSTLELGDSALYLCASSFILETDTQYFGPGTRLTVL.

The gene calls are TRBV10-3 and TRBJ1-3; D ambiguous. The CDR3 loop spans 16 amino acids. CDR1 and CDR2 (germline): ENHRY, SYGVKD. Trimming removed 2 bases from V and 0 bases from J, with 11 bases in between. Written as DNA, the CDR3 is TGTGCCATCAGTGAGAACGGATTCCGCTCTGGAAACACCATATATTTT. Residues: CAISENGFRSGNTIYF.

The chain links TRBV14 to TRBJ2-2; 7 bases fit TRBD2. The CDR3 sequence is 16 residues long. Per the germline V gene, CDR1 is SGHDN and CDR2 is FVKESK. The J segment lost 3 bases and the V segment lost 4 bases, leaving 8 bases of the junction unmatched. The CDR3 is CASSRGGRLDTGELFF. The CDR3 nucleotides read TGTGCCAGCAGCCGCGGGGGACGGCTGGACACCGGGGAGCTGTTTTTT.

The genes are TRBV12-3 or TRBV12-4 and TRBJ1-5; D uncertain. This CDR3 is 16 amino acids long. V shed 6 bases and J shed 1 base, with 16 bases lying between them. Here the CDR3 reads CASSPRFGLSNQPQHF. CDR3 sequence (DNA): TGTGCCAGCAGCCCCCGATTTGGATTAAGCAATCAGCCCCAGCATTTT.

This clonotype was found a few times. This sequence joins TRBV18 and TRBJ1-2, with D hard to call. The V end lost 2 bases, the J end lost 1 base, and 11 bases lay between the germline ends. The germline gives CDR1 KGHSH, CDR2 LQKENI. This CDR3 has 15 amino acids. This CDR3 is CASSPRETYNYGYTF. For the CDR3, the DNA is TGTGCCAGCTCACCAAGGGAAACCTATAACTATGGCTACACCTTC. The variable domain in full, completed from reference TRBV18 and TRBJ1-2, reads NAGVMQNPRHLVRRRGQEARLRCSPMKGHSHVYWYRQLPEEGLKFMVYLQKENIIDESGMPKERFSAEFPKEGPSILRIQQVVRGDSAAYFCASSPRETYNYGYTFGSGTRLTVV.

This clonotype came up a few times. The V and J genes are TRBV11-2 and TRBJ1-3; D is uncertain. The V end was cut by 1 base, the J end by 5 bases, with 3 bases between. The CDR3 consists of 12 residues. CDR1 is SGHAT, CDR2 FQNNGV, per germline. CDR3: CASSLGRNTIYF. The CDR3 DNA follows: TGTGCCAGCAGCTTAGGTAGAAACACCATATATTTT.

The V gene is TRBV9, the J gene TRBJ2-4; D remains ambiguous. Trimming removed 0 bases at V and 5 bases at J, with 15 bases between. CDR3 size: 16 residues. CDR1 and CDR2 from the germline V gene are SGDLS and YYNGEE. CDR3 DNA: TGTGCCAGCAGCGTAGGATTGGTAGGAGTGGAAAACATTCAGTACTTC. This sequence encodes CASSVGLVGVENIQYF.

The rearrangement joins TRBV20-1 to TRBJ2-1; 7 bases fit TRBD2. Germline values: CDR1 DFQATT, CDR2 SNEGSKA (reference sequence). The CDR3 is 14 amino acids. After removal of 4 bases from V and 6 bases from J, the junction contained 9 bases not matched to a gene. The CDR3 DNA reads TGCAGTGCTATTAGCTCGGGGGGACCCAATGAGCAGTTCTTC. Amino acid sequence: CSAISSGGPNEQFF.

The rearrangement uses TRBV12-3 or TRBV12-4 and TRBJ2-1; TRBD2 matches at 12 bases. Trimming cost V 6 bases and J 1 base; bases outside gene matches: 13. CDR3 length equals 19 residues. In DNA form, the CDR3 reads TGTGCCAGCAGACCTAGTAGGACTAGCGGGATCCCGTCCTACAATGAGCAGTTCTTC. It is translated as CASRPSRTSGIPSYNEQFF.

This clonotype was detected only a few times. The J gene is TRBJ2-7, the V gene TRBV11-2; 10 nucleotides align to TRBD2. Trimming took 5 bases from V and 6 from J; bases not matched to a gene: 13. Germline V CDR1 and CDR2: SGHAT, FQNNGV. The CDR3 covers 16 residues. The CDR3 sequence is CASSLGLAAAWGEQYF. CDR3 nucleotides: TGTGCCAGCAGCCTTGGACTAGCGGCCGCATGGGGCGAGCAGTACTTC. Full variable domain (outside the CDR3, taken from reference TRBV11-2 and TRBJ2-7): EAGVAQSPRYKIIEKRQSVAFWCNPISGHATLYWYQQILGQGPKLLIQFQNNGVVDDSQLPKDRFSAERLKGVDSTLKIQPAKLEDSAVYLCASSLGLAAAWGEQYFGPGTRLTVT.

The chain employs TRBV5-6 and TRBJ1-1; D is uncertain. Germline V gene sequence: CDR1 SGHDT, CDR2 YYEEEE. The CDR3 loop spans 11 amino acids. Trimming took 3 bases from V and 7 from J, leaving 7 bases between them. The CDR3 nucleotides are TGTGCCAGCAGCTCGACTAATGAAGCTTTCTTT. Protein sequence: CASSSTNEAFF.

The V call is TRBV9, the J call TRBJ2-5; D is ambiguous. The CDR3 extends over 15 amino acids. The V end was cut by 0 bases, the J end by 5 bases, with 14 bases between. In germline, CDR1 is SGDLS, CDR2 YYNGEE. DNA for the CDR3: TGTGCCAGCAGCGTAGATGGGGATATCGGGGAGACCCAGTACTTC. Translated, it gives CASSVDGDIGETQYF.

The chain links TRBV4-3 to TRBJ1-1; 7 bases are a match to TRBD1. The V and J ends lost 0 bases and 8 bases, in that order; junction bases with no gene match: 6. The CDR3 sequence is 14 residues long. Germline loops: CDR1 LGHNA, CDR2 YSLEER. CDR3: CASSQDSSRGEAFF. CDR3 bases: TGCGCCAGCAGCCAAGATTCAAGCAGGGGGGAAGCTTTCTTT.

This clonotype came up a few times. This chain uses TRBV4-3 with TRBJ2-1; D perhaps matches TRBD1 (5 bases). The V and J ends lost 5 bases and 8 bases respectively, with 16 bases between them. This CDR3 contains 14 residues. Looked up from germline, CDR1 is LGHNA and CDR2 is YSLEER. The CDR3: CASSTRTGIDEQFF. CDR3 in DNA: TGCGCCAGCAGCACACGCACAGGTATTGATGAGCAGTTCTTC.

This clonotype was detected a few times. One end of the junction fails to match germline, which may point to a read error. The chain combines TRBV18 with TRBJ1-3, with D tentatively TRBD1 (5 bases). CDR1 KGHSH and CDR2 LQKENI come from the germline V gene. The CDR3 contains 14 residues. The CDR3 coding sequence is TGTGCCAGCGCCCGGGACCTCTCTGAAAACACCATATATTTT. Its translation: CASARDLSENTIYF.

The chain carries TRBV10-3 and TRBJ2-4; TRBD2 matches at 8 bases. Per germline, CDR1 ENHRY and CDR2 SYGVKD. The ends lost 4 bases at V and 2 bases at J; junction bases unmatched: 4. The CDR3 totals 15 residues. CDR3 loop: CAISGVAGTKNIQYF. The CDR3 DNA is TGTGCCATCAGTGGTGTAGCGGGGACCAAAAACATTCAGTACTTC.

In regard to this clonotype: The junction differs from germline at one of its ends, possibly a read error. The chain is built from TRBV20-1 and TRBJ1-2, with D maybe TRBD1 (5 bases). This CDR3 region has 13 residues. Germline CDR1 DFQATT, CDR2 SNEGSKA (reference sequence). The CDR3 coding sequence is TGCAGTGCTCGAGACAGCTTTAACTATGGCTACACCTTC. This codes for CSARDSFNYGYTF.

For the CDR3, the DNA is TGTGCCATCAGTGTGGCTAGCGGGGGAGATACGCAGTATTTT. Protein: CAISVASGGDTQYF. The J gene is TRBJ2-3, the V gene TRBV10-3; 10 bases agree with TRBD2. The V segment lost 4 bases and the J segment 5 bases; nucleotides outside the gene matches: 3. Germline CDR1 reads ENHRY; CDR2 reads SYGVKD. The CDR3 runs 14 residues.

This clonotype was counted a few times. The chain joins TRBV6-6 to TRBJ2-7; D ambiguous. The V end lost 8 bases, the J end lost 1 base, and 6 bases lay between the germline ends. Germline loops: CDR1 MNHNY, CDR2 SVGAGI (reference sequence). The CDR3 runs to 11 residues. DNA for the CDR3: TGTGCCAGCGGCGTTTCCTACGAGCAGTACTTC. Its translation is CASGVSYEQYF.

About this clonotype itself: One end of the junction fails to match germline, which may point to a read error. CDR3 sequence reads: CASSPGQGPPEVF. CDR3 DNA sequence: TGTGCCAGCTCCCCAGGACAGGGCCCCCCGGAGGTCTTT. This chain joins TRBV18 and TRBJ1-1; TRBD1 matches at 8 bases. The CDR3 is 13 residues long. CDR1 is KGHSH and CDR2 is LQKENI in the germline V gene.

This clonotype was counted only a few times. The CDR3 here is CASSSGRGANVLTF. In DNA, the CDR3 is TGTGCCAGCAGTTCGGGGCGTGGGGCCAACGTCCTGACTTTC. The chain carries TRBV28 and TRBJ2-6, with D perhaps assigned TRBD1 or TRBD2 (5 bases each). V lost 4 bases and J lost 3, with 7 bases in between. The CDR3 has 14 amino acids. In germline, CDR1 is MDHEN, CDR2 SYDVKM.

This rearrangement joins TRBV12-3 or TRBV12-4 to TRBJ2-2; 8 bases agree with TRBD1. CDR3 size: 15 residues. Trimming removed 6 bases from V and 4 bases from J; junction bases left unmatched: 7. The CDR3 sequence is CASRPQGAITGELFF. The CDR3 region has the DNA TGTGCCAGCAGACCTCAGGGGGCTATCACCGGGGAGCTGTTTTTT.

This chain uses TRBV11-2 with TRBJ2-6; TRBD1 aligns across 11 bases. The CDR3 runs 18 residues. J was trimmed by 1 base and V by 4 bases; bases with no gene match: 6. The germline V gene encodes CDR1 SGHAT and CDR2 FQNNGV. The CDR3 region is CASSSRTGGASGANVLTF. CDR3 DNA: TGTGCCAGCAGCTCGCGGACAGGGGGCGCATCTGGGGCCAACGTCCTGACTTTC.

In its sample, this clonotype was seen a few times. The rearrangement links TRBV7-9 to TRBJ2-3, with TRBD2 as a possible D gene (5 bases). Trimming removed 5 bases from V and 0 bases from J, with 12 bases in between. The germline CDR1 and CDR2 sequences are SEHNR and FQNEAQ (reference sequence). The CDR3 is made up of 15 amino acids. The CDR3 here is CASSAAGSSTDTQYF. As DNA, the CDR3 is TGTGCCAGCAGCGCCGCGGGTTCTAGCACAGATACGCAGTATTTT. Based on the CDR3 plus reference TRBV7-9 and TRBJ2-3, the full variable domain is DTGVSQNPRHKITKRGQNVTFRCDPISEHNRLYWYRQTLGQGPEFLTYFQNEAQLEKSRLLSDRFSAERPKGSFSTLEIQRTEQGDSAMYLCASSAAGSSTDTQYFGPGTRLTVL.

The V and J genes are TRBV9 and TRBJ2-7, with 8 bases that match TRBD2. The CDR3 loop spans 14 amino acids. Germline assignment: CDR1 SGDLS and CDR2 YYNGEE. V shed 0 bases and J 5 bases; nucleotides not matched to a gene: 4. In nucleotides, the CDR3 is TGTGCCAGCAGCGTAGGGAGCGGGAGTGACGAGCAGTACTTC. It specifies CASSVGSGSDEQYF. Filled out from reference TRBV9 and TRBJ2-7, the complete variable domain reads DSGVTQTPKHLITATGQRVTLRCSPRSGDLSVYWYQQSLDQGLQFLIQYYNGEERAKGNILERFSAQQFPDLHSELNLSSLELGDSALYFCASSVGSGSDEQYFGPGTRLTVT.

The chain carries TRBV12-3 or TRBV12-4 and TRBJ2-5, with 7 nucleotides matching TRBD1. The CDR3 totals 13 residues. V was clipped by 6 bases and J by 5 bases; unmatched bases: 6. The CDR3 loop is CASSGTETETQYF. The CDR3 region has the DNA TGTGCCAGCAGCGGGACAGAGACGGAGACCCAGTACTTC.

To note about this clonotype: A read error may explain this, as a much larger clone is one base away. This chain joins TRBV11-3 and TRBJ1-1, with D hard to call. The germline V gene encodes CDR1 SGHNT and CDR2 YENEEA. CDR3 length equals 13 residues. The CDR3 here is CVSSPTPSDRAFF. The CDR3 DNA reads TGTGTCAGCAGCCCGACACCCTCTGATCGTGCTTTCTTT.